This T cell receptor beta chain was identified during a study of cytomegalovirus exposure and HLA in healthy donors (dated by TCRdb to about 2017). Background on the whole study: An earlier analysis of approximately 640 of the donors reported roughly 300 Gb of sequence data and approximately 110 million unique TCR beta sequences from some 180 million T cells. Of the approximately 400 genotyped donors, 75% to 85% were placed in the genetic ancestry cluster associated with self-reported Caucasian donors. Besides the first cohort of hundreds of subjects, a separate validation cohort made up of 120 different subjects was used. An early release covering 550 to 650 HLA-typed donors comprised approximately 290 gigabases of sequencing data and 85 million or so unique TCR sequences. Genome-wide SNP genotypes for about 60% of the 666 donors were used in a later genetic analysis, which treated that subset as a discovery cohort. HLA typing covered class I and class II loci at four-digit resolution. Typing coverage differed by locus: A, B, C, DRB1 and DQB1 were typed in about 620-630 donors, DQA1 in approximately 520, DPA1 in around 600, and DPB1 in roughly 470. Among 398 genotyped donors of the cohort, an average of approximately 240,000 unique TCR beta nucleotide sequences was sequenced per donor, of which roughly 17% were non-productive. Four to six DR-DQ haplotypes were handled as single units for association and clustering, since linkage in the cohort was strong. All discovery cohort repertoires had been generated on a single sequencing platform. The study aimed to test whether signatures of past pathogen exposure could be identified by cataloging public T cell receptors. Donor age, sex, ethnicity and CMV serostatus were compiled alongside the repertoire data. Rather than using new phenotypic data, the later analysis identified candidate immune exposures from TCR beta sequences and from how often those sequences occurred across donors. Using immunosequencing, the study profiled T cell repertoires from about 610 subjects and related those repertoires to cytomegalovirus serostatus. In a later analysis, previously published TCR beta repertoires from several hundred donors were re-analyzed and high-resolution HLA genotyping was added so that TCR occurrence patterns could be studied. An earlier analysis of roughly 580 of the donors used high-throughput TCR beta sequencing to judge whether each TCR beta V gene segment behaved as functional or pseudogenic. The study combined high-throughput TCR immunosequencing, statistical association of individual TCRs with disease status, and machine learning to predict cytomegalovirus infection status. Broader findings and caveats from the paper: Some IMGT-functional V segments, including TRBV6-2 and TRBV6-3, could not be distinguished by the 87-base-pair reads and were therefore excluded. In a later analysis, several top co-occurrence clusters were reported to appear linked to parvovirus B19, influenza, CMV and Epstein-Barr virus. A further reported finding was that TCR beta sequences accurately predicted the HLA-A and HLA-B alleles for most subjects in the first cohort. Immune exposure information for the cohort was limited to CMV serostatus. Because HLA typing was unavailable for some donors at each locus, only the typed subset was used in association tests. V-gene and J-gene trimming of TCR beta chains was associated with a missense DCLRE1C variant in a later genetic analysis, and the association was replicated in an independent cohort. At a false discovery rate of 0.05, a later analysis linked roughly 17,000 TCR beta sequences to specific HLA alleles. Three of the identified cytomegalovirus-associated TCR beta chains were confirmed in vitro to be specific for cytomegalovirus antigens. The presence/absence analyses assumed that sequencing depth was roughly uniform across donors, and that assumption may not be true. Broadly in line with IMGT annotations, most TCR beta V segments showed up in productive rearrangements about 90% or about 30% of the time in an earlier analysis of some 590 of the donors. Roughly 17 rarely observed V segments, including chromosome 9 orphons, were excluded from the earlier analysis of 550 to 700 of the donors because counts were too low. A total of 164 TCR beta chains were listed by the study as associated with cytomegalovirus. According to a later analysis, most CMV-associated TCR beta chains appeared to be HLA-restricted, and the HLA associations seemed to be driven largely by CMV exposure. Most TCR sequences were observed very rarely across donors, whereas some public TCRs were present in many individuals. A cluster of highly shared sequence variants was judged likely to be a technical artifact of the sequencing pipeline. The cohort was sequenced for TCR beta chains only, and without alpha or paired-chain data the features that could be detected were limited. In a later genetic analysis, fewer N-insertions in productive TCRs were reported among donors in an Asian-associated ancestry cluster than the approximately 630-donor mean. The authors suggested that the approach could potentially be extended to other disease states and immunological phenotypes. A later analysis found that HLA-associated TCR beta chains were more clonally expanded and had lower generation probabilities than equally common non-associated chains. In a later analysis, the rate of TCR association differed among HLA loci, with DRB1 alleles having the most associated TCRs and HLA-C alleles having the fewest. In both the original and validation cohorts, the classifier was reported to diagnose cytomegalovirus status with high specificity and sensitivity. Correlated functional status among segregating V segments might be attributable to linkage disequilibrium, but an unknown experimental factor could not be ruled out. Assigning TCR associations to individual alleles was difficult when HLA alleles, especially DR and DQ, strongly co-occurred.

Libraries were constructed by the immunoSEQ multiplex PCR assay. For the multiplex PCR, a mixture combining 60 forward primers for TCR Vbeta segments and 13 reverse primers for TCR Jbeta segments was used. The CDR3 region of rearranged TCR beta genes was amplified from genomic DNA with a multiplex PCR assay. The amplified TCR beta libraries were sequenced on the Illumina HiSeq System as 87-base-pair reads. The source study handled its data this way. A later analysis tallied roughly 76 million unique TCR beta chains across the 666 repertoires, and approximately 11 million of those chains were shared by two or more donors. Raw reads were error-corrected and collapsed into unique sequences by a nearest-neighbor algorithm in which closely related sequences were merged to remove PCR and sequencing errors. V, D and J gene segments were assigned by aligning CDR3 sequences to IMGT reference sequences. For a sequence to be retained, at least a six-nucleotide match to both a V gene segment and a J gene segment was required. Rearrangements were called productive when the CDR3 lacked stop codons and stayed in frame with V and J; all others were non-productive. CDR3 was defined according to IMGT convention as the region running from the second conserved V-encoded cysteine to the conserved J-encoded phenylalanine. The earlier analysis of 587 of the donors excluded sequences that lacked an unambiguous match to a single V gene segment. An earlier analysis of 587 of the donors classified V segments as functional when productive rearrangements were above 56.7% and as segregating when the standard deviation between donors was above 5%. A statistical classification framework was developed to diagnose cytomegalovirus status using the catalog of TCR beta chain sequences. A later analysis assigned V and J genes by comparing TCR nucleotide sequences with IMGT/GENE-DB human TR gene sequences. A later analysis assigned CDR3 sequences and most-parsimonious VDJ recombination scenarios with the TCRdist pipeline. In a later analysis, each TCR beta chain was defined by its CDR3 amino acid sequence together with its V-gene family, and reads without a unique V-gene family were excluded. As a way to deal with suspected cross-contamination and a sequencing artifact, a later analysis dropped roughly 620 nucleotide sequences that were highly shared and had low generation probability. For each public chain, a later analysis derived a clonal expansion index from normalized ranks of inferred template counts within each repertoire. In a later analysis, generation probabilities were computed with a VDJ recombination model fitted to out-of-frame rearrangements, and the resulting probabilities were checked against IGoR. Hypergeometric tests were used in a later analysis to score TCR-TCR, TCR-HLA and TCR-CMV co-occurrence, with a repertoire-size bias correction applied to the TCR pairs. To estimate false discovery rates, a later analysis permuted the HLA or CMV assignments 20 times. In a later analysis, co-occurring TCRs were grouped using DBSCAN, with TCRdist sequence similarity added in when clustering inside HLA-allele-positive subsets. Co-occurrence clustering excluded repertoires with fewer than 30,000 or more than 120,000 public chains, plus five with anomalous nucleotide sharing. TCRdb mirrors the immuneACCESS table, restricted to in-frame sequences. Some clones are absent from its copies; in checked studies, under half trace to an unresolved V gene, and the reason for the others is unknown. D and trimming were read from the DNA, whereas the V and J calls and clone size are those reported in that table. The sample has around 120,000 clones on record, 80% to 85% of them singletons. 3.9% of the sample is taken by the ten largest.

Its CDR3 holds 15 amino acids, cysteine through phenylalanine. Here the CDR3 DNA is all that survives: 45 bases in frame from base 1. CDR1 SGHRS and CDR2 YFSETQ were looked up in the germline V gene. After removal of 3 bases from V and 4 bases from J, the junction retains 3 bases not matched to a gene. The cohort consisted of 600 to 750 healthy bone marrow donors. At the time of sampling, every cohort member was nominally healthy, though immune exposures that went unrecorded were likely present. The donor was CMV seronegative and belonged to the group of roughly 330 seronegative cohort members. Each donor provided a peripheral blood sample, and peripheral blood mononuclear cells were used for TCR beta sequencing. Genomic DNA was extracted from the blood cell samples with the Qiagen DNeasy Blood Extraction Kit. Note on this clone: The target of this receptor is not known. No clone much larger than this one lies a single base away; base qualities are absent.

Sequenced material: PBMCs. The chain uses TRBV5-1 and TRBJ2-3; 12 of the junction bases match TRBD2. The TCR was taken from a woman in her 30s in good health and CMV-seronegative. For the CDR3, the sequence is CASSSLAGGADTQYF. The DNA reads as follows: TGCGCCAGCAGCTCTCTAGCGGGAGGGGCAGATACGCAGTATTTT.